The entry below gives a single T cell receptor beta chain sequence along with its context. Using its own MiXCR run on the 5' RACE reads, TCRdb lists one record per CDR3 protein. The table records 300,000 to 350,000 distinct CDR3 sequences, roughly 13% of them present only once. This specimen comes from a study of T-cell memory formation after mild COVID-19. V lost 2 bases, J lost 1 base, and 15 bases lay in between. Per germline, CDR1 DFQATT and CDR2 SNEGSKA (reference sequence). This CDR3 spans 16 amino acids. This clonotype was sampled from a man between 18 and 35 years old who had mild COVID-19 (a few samples of this study predate the infection). Cell type and time point are not known. The specimen sequenced was PBMCs or a T cell subset sorted from them (not recorded which). The chain joins TRBV20-1 to TRBJ1-5; a possible D gene is TRBD1 (6 bases). CDR3 nucleotide sequence: TGCAGTGCTAGATTTTGGGGGCGGGAGAGCAATCAGCCCCAGCATTTT. It encodes CSARFWGRESNQPQHF.